This T cell receptor beta chain was sequenced for a study of the immune and genomic landscape of osteosarcoma. Across the study: Less than 75% had unfavorable pathologic response to standard therapy. Findings and caveats of the study: A single dominant hyperexpanded clone appeared in five cases, each with <100 clonotypes. Limited clonal expansion was suggested by productive clonality averaging around 0.09, maximum roughly 0.3.

Germline CDR1 and CDR2: MNHEY and SMNVEV (reference sequence). Deletions cut 8 bases from V and 0 bases from J, with 12 bases between. The CDR3 is 14 residues long. Sequenced by immunoSEQ multiplex PCR; TCRdb stores in-frame clones only, minus some. The profile covers a few hundred clones, with roughly 88% appearing a single time and approximately 16% taken by the ten largest. Osteosarcoma specimens were post-treatment primary, local recurrence and metastasis tumors from poor-prognosis patients. Note on this clone: The target antigen is unknown.

This sequence was found in a girl between 5 and 17 years old with osteosarcoma. Material: tumor tissue from a local recurrence in the femur. The V gene is TRBV27, the J gene TRBJ2-3, with D unclear. CDR3 sequence reads: CASSFQSSTDTQYF. The CDR3 DNA reads TGTGCCAGCTCGTTCCAGTCTAGCACAGATACGCAGTATTTT.